The rows below give T cell receptor beta chains drawn from one sample of a study of blood T cell repertoires in COVID-19. Using immunoSEQ multiplex PCR, the repertoire was profiled, and TCRdb retains in-frame clones only, with some absent. The sample contains over 250,000 clones, about 87% of which appear only once. Sequenced: peripheral blood. These receptors came from a woman aged 70-85 years with COVID-19, enrolled during active disease. CDR3s include the opening cysteine and the closing phenylalanine or tryptophan. The D gene is left open where the match is weak. Only part of the rows carry a size: once, few, many, or a class if the clone is expanded.

size	V	J	D	DNA	CDR3
few	TRBV5-1	TRBJ2-7	TRBD2	TGCGCCAGCAGCTACGGGACTAGCGGGGGACTCTACGAGCAGTACTTC	CASSYGTSGGLYEQYF
.	TRBV11-3	TRBJ1-1	.	TGTGCCAGCAGCTTAATGGAGCGGAACACTGAAGCTTTCTTT	CASSLMERNTEAFF
.	TRBV6-6	TRBJ2-7	.	TGTGCCAGCAGTTACTCGAGTACCGAGCAGTACTTC	CASSYSSTEQYF
.	TRBV29-1	TRBJ2-7	TRBD2	TGCAGCGTTGAGACGGTGGGGACTAGCGTCTCCTACGAGCAGTACTTC	CSVETVGTSVSYEQYF
.	TRBV12-3/TRBV12-4	TRBJ1-2	.	TGTGCCAGCAGCGCAGGGGCCTATGGCTACACCTTC	CASSAGAYGYTF
.	TRBV4-1	TRBJ1-5	.	TGCGCCAGCAGCCAAGTTGGGGGCAGGTCGGGCAATCAGCCCCAGCATTTT	CASSQVGGRSGNQPQHF
large	TRBV7-9	TRBJ1-2	TRBD1	TGTGCCAGCAGCTTGCCGGGACAGGGGTTTGGCTACACCTTC	CASSLPGQGFGYTF
.	TRBV6-9	TRBJ2-1	TRBD2	TGTGCCAGCAGTTACCCGGGACTAGCGGGTGACTCCTACAATGAGCAGTTCTTC	CASSYPGLAGDSYNEQFF
.	TRBV19	TRBJ2-7	.	TGTGCCAGTAGCCTTAGCAGGGCCTACGAGCAGTACTTC	CASSLSRAYEQYF
.	TRBV6-5	TRBJ1-4	.	TGTGCCAGCAGGGACTCTGCAACTAATGAAAAACTGTTTTTT	CASRDSATNEKLFF
.	TRBV14	TRBJ2-7	.	TGTGCCAGCAGCCAAGATGGCGGTCCCTACGAGCAGTACTTC	CASSQDGGPYEQYF
.	TRBV19	TRBJ2-1	.	TGTGCCACCAGCTCCTACAATGAGCAGTTCTTC	CATSSYNEQFF
.	TRBV13	TRBJ1-1	TRBD1	TGTGCCAGCAGCCTGACAGGGGGCACTGAAGCTTTCTTT	CASSLTGGTEAFF
once	TRBV4-1	TRBJ2-1	TRBD2	TGCGCCAGCAGCCATTTCCGGACTAGCGGGATTGAGCAGTTCTTC	CASSHFRTSGIEQFF
.	TRBV6-2/TRBV6-3	TRBJ2-7	TRBD2	TGTGCCAGCAGTTACTCGTCGGGAGGAGTAAGCGAGCAGTACTTC	CASSYSSGGVSEQYF
.	TRBV28	TRBJ2-1	.	TGTGCCAGCAGTCCTGCCGGAGGGAGCTCCTACAATGAGCAGTTCTTC	CASSPAGGSSYNEQFF
.	TRBV9	TRBJ2-1	TRBD2	TGTGCCAGCAGCGGGGGCGGTGGCGGGAGTCCCTACAATGAGCAGTTCTTC	CASSGGGGGSPYNEQFF
.	TRBV9	TRBJ2-1	TRBD2	TGTGCCAGCAGCCGAGGGACTAGCGGAGTCTACAATGAGCAGTTCTTC	CASSRGTSGVYNEQFF
.	TRBV4-1	TRBJ2-1	.	TGCGCCAGCAGTTGGCGCTTGTCGGGGGAGGGGGACAATGAGCAGTTCTTC	CASSWRLSGEGDNEQFF
.	TRBV14	TRBJ2-7	TRBD1	TGTGCCAGCAGCCGACAGGGGGCTGGTTTAGGCTACGAGCAGTACTTC	CASSRQGAGLGYEQYF
.	TRBV6-5	TRBJ1-1	.	TGTGCCAGCAGTTCGGGGAACACTGAAGCTTTCTTT	CASSSGNTEAFF